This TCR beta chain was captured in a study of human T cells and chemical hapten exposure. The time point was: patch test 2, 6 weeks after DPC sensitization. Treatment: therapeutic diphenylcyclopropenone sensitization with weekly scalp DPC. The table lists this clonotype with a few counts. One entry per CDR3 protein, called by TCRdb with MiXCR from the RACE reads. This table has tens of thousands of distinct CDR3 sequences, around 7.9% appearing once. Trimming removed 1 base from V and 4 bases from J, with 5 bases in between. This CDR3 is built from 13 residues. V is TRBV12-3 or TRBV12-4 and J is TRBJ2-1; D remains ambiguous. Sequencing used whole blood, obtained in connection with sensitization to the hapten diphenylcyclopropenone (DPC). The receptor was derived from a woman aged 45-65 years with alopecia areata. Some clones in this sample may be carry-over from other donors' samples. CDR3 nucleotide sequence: TGTGCCAGCAGTTTAGACCAGTACAATGAGCAGTTCTTC. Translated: CASSLDQYNEQFF.